This T cell receptor (beta chain) was observed in a study of T-cell memory formation after mild COVID-19. Overall study context: TCR clusters largely stayed donor specific. Study results and caveats: The appearance of some responding clones in pre-infection memory suggested that cross-reactive memory joined. Contracting CD8+ clones were enriched in EMRA, CD4+ mainly in CM and EM. CD4/CD8 balance held among clones contracting day 15 to 85, and later expanders leaned CD4+.

One entry per CDR3 protein results from TCRdb running MiXCR on the 5' RACE reads. The sample includes 540,000 or so distinct CDR3 sequences, 20% of them seen just once. This clonotype came up once. What it binds is not known. The specimen was PBMCs or a T cell subset sorted from them (not recorded which). The TCR originated in an adult woman who had mild COVID-19 (a few samples of this study predate the infection). Cell type and time point are not known.

In nucleotides, the CDR3 is TGTGCCAGCACATCCGCCGGGACAGGGGCGCGTGGCTACACCTTC. Translation gives CASTSAGTGARGYTF. V usage is TRBV6-5 and J usage is TRBJ1-2; 10 positions match TRBD1. CDR1 and CDR2 (germline): MNHEY, SVGAGI. There are 15 residues in the CDR3. J lost 7 bases, V lost 7 bases, and 12 bases had no gene match.